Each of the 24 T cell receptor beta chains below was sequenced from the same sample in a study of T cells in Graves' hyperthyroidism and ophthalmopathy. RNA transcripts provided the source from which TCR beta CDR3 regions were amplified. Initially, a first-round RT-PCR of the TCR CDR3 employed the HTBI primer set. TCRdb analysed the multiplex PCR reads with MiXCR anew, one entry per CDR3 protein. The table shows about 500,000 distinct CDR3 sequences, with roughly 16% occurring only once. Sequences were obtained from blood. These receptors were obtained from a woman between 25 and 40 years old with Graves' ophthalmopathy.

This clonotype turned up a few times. The CDR3, as DNA: TGTGCCACTTCGTATGGGTCGGATAGCAATCAGCCCCAGCATTTT. Encoded protein: CATSYGSDSNQPQHF. The gene calls are TRBV4-2 and TRBJ1-5; D gene unclear. Deletions cut 10 bases from V and 0 bases from J, with 16 bases between. This CDR3 has 15 residues. The germline V gene has CDR1 LGHNA and CDR2 YNFKEQ.

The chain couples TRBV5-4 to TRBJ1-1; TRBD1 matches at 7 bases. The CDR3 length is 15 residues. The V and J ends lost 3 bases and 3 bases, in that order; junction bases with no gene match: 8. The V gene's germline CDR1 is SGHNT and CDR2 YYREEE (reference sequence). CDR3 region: CASSWTGSGDTEAFF. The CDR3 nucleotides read TGTGCCAGCAGCTGGACAGGCTCCGGGGACACTGAAGCTTTCTTT. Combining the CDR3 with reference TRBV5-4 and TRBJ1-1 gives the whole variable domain ETGVTQSPTHLIKTRGQQVTLRCSSQSGHNTVSWYQQALGQGPQFIFQYYREEENGRGNFPPRFSGLQFPNYSSELNVNALELDDSALYLCASSWTGSGDTEAFFGQGTRLTVV.

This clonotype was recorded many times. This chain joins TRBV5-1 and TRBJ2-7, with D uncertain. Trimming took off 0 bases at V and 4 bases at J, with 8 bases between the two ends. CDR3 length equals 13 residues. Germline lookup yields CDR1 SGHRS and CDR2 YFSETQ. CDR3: CASSLVVGYEQYF. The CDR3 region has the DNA TGCGCCAGCAGCTTGGTTGTAGGGTACGAGCAGTACTTC.

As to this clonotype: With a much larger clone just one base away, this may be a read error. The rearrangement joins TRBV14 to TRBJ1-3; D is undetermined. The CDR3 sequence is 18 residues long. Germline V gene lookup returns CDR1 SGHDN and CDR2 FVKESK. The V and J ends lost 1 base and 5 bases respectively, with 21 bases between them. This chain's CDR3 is CASSQGPQWADLRNTIYF. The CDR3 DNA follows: TGTGCCAGCAGCCAAGGTCCCCAATGGGCTGATTTAAGAAACACCATATATTTT.

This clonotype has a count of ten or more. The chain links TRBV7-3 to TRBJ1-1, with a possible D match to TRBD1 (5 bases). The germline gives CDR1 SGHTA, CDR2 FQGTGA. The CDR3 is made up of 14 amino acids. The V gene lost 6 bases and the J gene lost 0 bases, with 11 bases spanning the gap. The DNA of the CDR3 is TGTGCCAGCAGTCGAGACAGTTTGAACACTGAAGCTTTCTTT. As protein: CASSRDSLNTEAFF.

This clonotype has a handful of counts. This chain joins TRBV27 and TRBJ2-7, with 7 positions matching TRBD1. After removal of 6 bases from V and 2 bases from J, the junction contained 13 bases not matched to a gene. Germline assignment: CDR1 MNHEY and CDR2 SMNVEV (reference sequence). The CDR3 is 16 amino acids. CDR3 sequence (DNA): TGTGCCAGCAGCCACGCTCCAGACAGGGCCACCTACGAGCAGTACTTC. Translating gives CASSHAPDRATYEQYF.

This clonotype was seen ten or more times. CDR3 nucleotides: TGCAGTGCTAGACATCCGCGGACCATGACCTACGAGCAGTACTTC. Its protein is CSARHPRTMTYEQYF. The chain joins TRBV20-1 to TRBJ2-7; D is unresolved. Germline V gene lookup returns CDR1 DFQATT and CDR2 SNEGSKA (reference sequence). The germline V and J ends were trimmed by 2 bases and 2 bases, with 16 bases remaining between them. This CDR3 is 15 amino acids long.

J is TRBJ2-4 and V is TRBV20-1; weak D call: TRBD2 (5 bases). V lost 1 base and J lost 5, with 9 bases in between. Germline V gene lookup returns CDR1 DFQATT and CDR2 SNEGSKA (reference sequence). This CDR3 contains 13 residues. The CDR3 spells CSARVGSENIQYF. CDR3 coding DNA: TGCAGTGCTAGAGTTGGTAGCGAAAACATTCAGTACTTC.

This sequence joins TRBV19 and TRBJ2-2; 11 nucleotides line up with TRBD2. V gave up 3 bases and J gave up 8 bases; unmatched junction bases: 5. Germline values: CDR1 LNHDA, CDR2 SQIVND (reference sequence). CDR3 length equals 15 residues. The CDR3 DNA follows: TGTGCCAGTAGTATCGGGACTAGCGGCCTAGGGGAGCTGTTTTTT. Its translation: CASSIGTSGLGELFF.

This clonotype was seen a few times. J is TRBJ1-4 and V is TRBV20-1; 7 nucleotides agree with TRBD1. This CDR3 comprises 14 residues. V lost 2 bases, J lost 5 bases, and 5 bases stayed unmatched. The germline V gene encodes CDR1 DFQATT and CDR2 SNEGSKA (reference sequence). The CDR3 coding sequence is TGCAGTGCTAGAACAGGGGCAAAGAATGAAAAACTGTTTTTT. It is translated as CSARTGAKNEKLFF.

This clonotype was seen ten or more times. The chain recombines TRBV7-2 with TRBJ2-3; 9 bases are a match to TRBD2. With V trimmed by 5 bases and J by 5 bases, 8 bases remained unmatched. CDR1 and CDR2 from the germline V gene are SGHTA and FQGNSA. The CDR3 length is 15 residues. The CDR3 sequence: CASSGVAGDVDTQYF. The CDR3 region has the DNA TGTGCCAGCAGCGGGGTAGCGGGAGATGTAGATACGCAGTATTTT.

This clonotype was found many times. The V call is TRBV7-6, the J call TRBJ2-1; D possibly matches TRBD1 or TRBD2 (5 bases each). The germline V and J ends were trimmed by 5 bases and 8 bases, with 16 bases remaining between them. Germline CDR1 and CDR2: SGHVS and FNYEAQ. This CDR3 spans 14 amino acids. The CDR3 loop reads CASSPRGIDHEQFF. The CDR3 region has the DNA TGTGCCAGCAGCCCCCGGGGCATCGATCATGAGCAGTTCTTC.

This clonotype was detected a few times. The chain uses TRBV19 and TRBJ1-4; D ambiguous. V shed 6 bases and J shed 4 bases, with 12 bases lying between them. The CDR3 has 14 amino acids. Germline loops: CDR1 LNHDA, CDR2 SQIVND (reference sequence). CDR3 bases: TGTGCCAGTAGCCCGGACGGTTTTAATGAAAAACTGTTTTTT. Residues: CASSPDGFNEKLFF.

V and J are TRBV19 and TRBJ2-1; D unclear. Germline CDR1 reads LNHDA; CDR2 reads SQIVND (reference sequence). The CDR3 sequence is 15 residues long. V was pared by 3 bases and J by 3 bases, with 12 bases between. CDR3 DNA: TGTGCCAGTAGTATTTCCCTGGCCAGCTACAATGAGCAGTTCTTC. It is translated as CASSISLASYNEQFF.

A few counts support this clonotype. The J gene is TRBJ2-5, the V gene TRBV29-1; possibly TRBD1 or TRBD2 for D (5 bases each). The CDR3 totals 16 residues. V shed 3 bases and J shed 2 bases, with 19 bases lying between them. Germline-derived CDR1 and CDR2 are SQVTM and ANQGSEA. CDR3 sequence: CSVESHGEGPQETQYF. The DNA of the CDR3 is TGCAGCGTTGAGTCCCACGGCGAGGGGCCACAAGAGACCCAGTACTTC.

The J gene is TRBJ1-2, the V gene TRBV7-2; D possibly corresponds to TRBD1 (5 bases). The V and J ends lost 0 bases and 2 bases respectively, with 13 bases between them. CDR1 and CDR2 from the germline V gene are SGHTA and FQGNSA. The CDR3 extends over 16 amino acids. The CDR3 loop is CASSLAFRDPNYGYTF. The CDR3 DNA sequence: TGTGCCAGCAGCTTAGCCTTCCGGGACCCCAACTATGGCTACACCTTC. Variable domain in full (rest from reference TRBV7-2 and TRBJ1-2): GAGVSQSPSNKVTEKGKDVELRCDPISGHTALYWYRQSLGQGLEFLIYFQGNSAPDKSGLPSDRFSAERTGGSVSTLTIQRTQQEDSAVYLCASSLAFRDPNYGYTFGSGTRLTVV.

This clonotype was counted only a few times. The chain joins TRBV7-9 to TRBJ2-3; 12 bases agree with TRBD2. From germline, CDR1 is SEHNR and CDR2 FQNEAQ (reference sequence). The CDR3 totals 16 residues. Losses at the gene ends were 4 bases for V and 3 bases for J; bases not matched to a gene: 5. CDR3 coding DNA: TGTGCCAGCAGCTCGACTAGCGGGAGTCCGACAGATACGCAGTATTTT. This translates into CASSSTSGSPTDTQYF.

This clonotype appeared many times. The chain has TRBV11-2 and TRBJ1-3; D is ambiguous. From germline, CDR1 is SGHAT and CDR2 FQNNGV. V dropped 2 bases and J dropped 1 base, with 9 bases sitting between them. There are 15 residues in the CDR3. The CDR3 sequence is CASSLLAGSGNTIYF. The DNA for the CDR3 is TGTGCCAGCAGCTTATTGGCGGGGTCTGGAAACACCATATATTTT.

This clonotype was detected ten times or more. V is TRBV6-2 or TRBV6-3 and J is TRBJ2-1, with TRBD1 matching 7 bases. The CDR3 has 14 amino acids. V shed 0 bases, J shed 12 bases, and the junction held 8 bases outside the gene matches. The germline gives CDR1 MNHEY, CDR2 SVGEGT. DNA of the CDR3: TGTGCCAGCAGTTACTCGACAGGGATTACGGGGCAGTTCTTC. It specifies CASSYSTGITGQFF.

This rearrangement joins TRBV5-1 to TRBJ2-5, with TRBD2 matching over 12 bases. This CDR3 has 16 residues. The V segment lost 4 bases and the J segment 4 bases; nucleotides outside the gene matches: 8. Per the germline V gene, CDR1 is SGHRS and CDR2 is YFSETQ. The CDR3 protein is CASSLMTSGGGETQYF. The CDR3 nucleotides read TGCGCCAGCAGCCTTATGACTAGCGGGGGAGGAGAGACCCAGTACTTC.

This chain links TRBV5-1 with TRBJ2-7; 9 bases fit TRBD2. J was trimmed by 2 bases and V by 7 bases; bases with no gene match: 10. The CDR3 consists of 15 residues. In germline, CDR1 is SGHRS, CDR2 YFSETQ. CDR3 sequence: CASRTTSGPTYEQYF. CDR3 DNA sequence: TGCGCCAGCCGCACGACTAGCGGTCCTACCTACGAGCAGTACTTC.

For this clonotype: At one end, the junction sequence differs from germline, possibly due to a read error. CDR3 protein: CANSLELAASSYNEQFF. CDR3 DNA: TGTGCCAACAGTTTAGAACTAGCGGCTAGCTCCTACAATGAGCAGTTCTTC. This sequence joins TRBV28 and TRBJ2-1; 8 positions agree with TRBD2. Germline V gene lookup returns CDR1 MDHEN and CDR2 SYDVKM. CDR3 length: 17 amino acids.

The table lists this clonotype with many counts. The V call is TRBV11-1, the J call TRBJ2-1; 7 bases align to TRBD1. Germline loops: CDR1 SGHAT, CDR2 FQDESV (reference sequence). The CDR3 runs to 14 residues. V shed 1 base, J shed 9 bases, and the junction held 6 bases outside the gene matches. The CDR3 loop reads CASSLVRGPGEQFF. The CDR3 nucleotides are TGTGCCAGCAGCTTAGTAAGGGGGCCGGGTGAGCAGTTCTTC.

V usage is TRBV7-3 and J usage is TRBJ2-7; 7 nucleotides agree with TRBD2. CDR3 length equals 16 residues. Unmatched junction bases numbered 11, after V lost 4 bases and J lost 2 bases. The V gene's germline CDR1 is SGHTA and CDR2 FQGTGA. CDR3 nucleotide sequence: TGTGCCAGCAGCTCCTCAGCCGCGGGAGTCCCCTACGAGCAGTACTTC. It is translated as CASSSSAAGVPYEQYF.